One sample yielded the 21 T cell receptor beta chains listed below, sequenced in a study of cytomegalovirus exposure and HLA in healthy donors. Primers for the PCR totalled 60 Vbeta and 13 Jbeta. Profiling relied on immunoSEQ multiplex PCR, and the TCRdb table lists in-frame clones only, not all of them. The sample records around 170,000 clones, 80% to 85% being singletons. The sequenced sample was PBMCs. The receptors here all came from a man in his forties or fifties in good health and CMV-seropositive.

The chain has TRBV7-3 and TRBJ2-3; 9 nucleotides align to TRBD1. This CDR3 has 16 amino acids. V was pared by 1 base and J by 2 bases, with 4 bases of the junction left unmatched. Looked up from germline, CDR1 is SGHTA and CDR2 is FQGTGA. This chain's CDR3 is CASSLSWDRDTDTQYF. Written as DNA, the CDR3 is TGTGCCAGCAGCTTAAGTTGGGACAGGGACACAGATACGCAGTATTTT. Full variable domain (rest looked up from reference TRBV7-3 and TRBJ2-3): GAGVSQTPSNKVTEKGKYVELRCDPISGHTALYWYRQSLGQGPEFLIYFQGTGAADDSGLPNDRFFAVRPEGSVSTLKIQRTERGDSAVYLCASSLSWDRDTDTQYFGPGTRLTVL.

With regard to this clone: The same CDR3 also results from other DNA sequences found in this sample. The chain recombines TRBV5-4 with TRBJ2-5, with D possibly being TRBD2 (6 bases). CDR1 is SGHNT and CDR2 is YYREEE in the germline V gene (reference sequence). The ends were cut back, 0 bases at V and 2 bases at J, with 8 bases in the middle. This CDR3 comprises 14 residues. The CDR3 DNA reads as TGTGCCAGCAGCTTGGCGGCGGGGCAAGAGACCCAGTACTTC. Its translation is CASSLAAGQETQYF.

As concerns this clone: At one end, the junction sequence differs from germline, possibly due to a read error. The rearrangement uses TRBV7-7 and TRBJ2-5, with a weak D call TRBD2 (6 bases). The CDR3 is made up of 14 amino acids. Per the germline V gene, CDR1 is SSHAT and CDR2 is FNYEAQ (reference sequence). Here the CDR3 DNA reads TGTGCTAGCAGCCTCCGGGGGTCTCGAGAGACCCAGTACTTC. It codes for CASSLRGSRETQYF.

In nucleotides, the CDR3 is TGCGCCAGCAGCTTTTATGGAGAAGAGACCCAGTACTTC. Translated: CASSFYGEETQYF. The gene calls are TRBV5-1 and TRBJ2-5; no firm D call. Per the germline V gene, CDR1 is SGHRS and CDR2 is YFSETQ. This CDR3 is built from 13 residues. Trimming shortened V by 2 bases and J by 3 bases, and 8 bases separated the two germline ends.

A remark on this clone: Other DNA sequences in the sample encode the same CDR3. The chain employs TRBV7-3 and TRBJ2-7; 7 nucleotides line up with TRBD2. V lost 2 bases to trimming and J lost 3 bases; unmatched junction nucleotides: 4. Germline CDR1 reads SGHTA; CDR2 reads FQGTGA. CDR3 length: 14 residues. CDR3 DNA: TGTGCCAGCAGCTTAGCCGGGGGGAGCTACGAGCAGTACTTC. This translates into CASSLAGGSYEQYF.

The chain carries TRBV28 and TRBJ2-5; 9 bases map to TRBD1. The J segment lost 4 bases and the V segment lost 6 bases, leaving 9 bases of the junction unmatched. This CDR3 is built from 15 residues. The V gene's germline CDR1 is MDHEN and CDR2 SYDVKM. CDR3 in DNA: TGTGCCAGCAGCCAGGGACAGGGAGGCCCAGAGACCCAGTACTTC. This encodes CASSQGQGGPETQYF.

This clone was observed a handful of times. This chain links TRBV7-2 with TRBJ2-2; 7 bases are shared with TRBD1. CDR1 is SGHTA and CDR2 is FQGNSA in the germline V gene. After removal of 1 base from V and 1 base from J, the junction contained 0 bases not matched to a gene. CDR3 size: 15 residues. CDR3 coding DNA: TGTGCCAGCAGCTTAGGGACAGGGAACACCGGGGAGCTGTTTTTT. Amino acids: CASSLGTGNTGELFF.

The rearrangement uses TRBV7-2 and TRBJ2-7, with D possibly being TRBD2 (8 bases). Between the trimmed V and J ends, which lost 1 base and 4 bases, there was a span of 17 bases. This CDR3 contains 16 residues. CDR1 is SGHTA and CDR2 is FQGNSA in the germline V gene. The CDR3 DNA reads TGTGCCAGCAGCTTAGTCGGGGGGGACAGCCGGTACGAGCAGTACTTC. This codes for CASSLVGGDSRYEQYF.

The V call is TRBV5-4, the J call TRBJ2-2; D possibly corresponds to TRBD2 (5 bases). CDR3 length equals 14 residues. Germline loops: CDR1 SGHNT, CDR2 YYREEE (reference sequence). The V end was cut by 7 bases, the J end by 7 bases, with 17 bases between. The CDR3, as DNA: TGTGCCAGCCGAGGAGGTCCATTGGACGGGGAGCTGTTTTTT. It yields the protein CASRGGPLDGELFF.

This clone was seen once. V gene TRBV5-8 combines with J gene TRBJ2-7; D is unclear. Per germline, CDR1 SGHTS and CDR2 YDEGEE. CDR3 length equals 14 residues. The V gene lost 4 bases and the J gene lost 2 bases, with 13 bases spanning the gap. CDR3 region: CASSRLTATYEQYF. CDR3 sequence (DNA): TGTGCCAGCAGCCGCCTCACAGCAACCTACGAGCAGTACTTC.

This clone was detected only a few times. The chain is built from TRBV5-1 and TRBJ1-6; 11 bases agree with TRBD1. The germline CDR1 and CDR2 sequences are SGHRS and YFSETQ. The junction had 3 bases not matched to a gene; V was cut back by 4 bases and J by 6 bases. This CDR3 is built from 15 residues. The CDR3 here is CASSGGTGGNSPLHF. The CDR3 nucleotides are TGCGCCAGCAGCGGGGGGACAGGGGGTAATTCACCCCTCCACTTT.

Regarding this clone: A junction boundary mismatches the germline segment, possibly from a read error. The rearrangement joins TRBV7-9 to TRBJ2-7; 7 bases are shared with TRBD2. The CDR3 consists of 11 residues. Germline V gene sequence: CDR1 SEHNR, CDR2 FQNEAQ (reference sequence). The CDR3: CSSMGGVEQYF. The CDR3 bases are TGTTCCAGCATGGGGGGGGTCGAGCAGTACTTC.

The genes are TRBV19 and TRBJ1-5; TRBD1 matches at 7 bases. V trimming: 5 bases; J trimming: 10 bases; junction bases outside the gene matches: 14. The CDR3 extends over 15 amino acids. Per germline, CDR1 LNHDA and CDR2 SQIVND (reference sequence). The CDR3 loop is CASSRQGVSISPQHF. The CDR3 nucleotides read TGTGCCAGTAGTCGGCAGGGGGTTTCGATCAGCCCCCAGCATTTT. The variable domain in full, completed from reference TRBV19 and TRBJ1-5, reads DGGITQSPKYLFRKEGQNVTLSCEQNLNHDAMYWYRQDPGQGLRLIYYSQIVNDFQKGDIAEGYSVSREKKESFPLTVTSAQKNPTAFYLCASSRQGVSISPQHFGDGTRLSIL.

CDR3: CASSADLAGGETQYF. The CDR3 region has the DNA TGTGCCAGCAGCGCGGATCTAGCGGGGGGGGAGACCCAGTACTTC. This chain connects TRBV5-4 to TRBJ2-5, with 12 bases matching TRBD2. There are 15 residues in the CDR3. Per the germline V gene, CDR1 is SGHNT and CDR2 is YYREEE (reference sequence). The V gene end was trimmed by 4 bases and the J gene end by 5 bases; junction bases not matched to a gene: 6. Drawing the rest from reference TRBV5-4 and TRBJ2-5, the complete variable domain is ETGVTQSPTHLIKTRGQQVTLRCSSQSGHNTVSWYQQALGQGPQFIFQYYREEENGRGNFPPRFSGLQFPNYSSELNVNALELDDSALYLCASSADLAGGETQYFGPGTRLLVL.

The chain recombines TRBV6-1 with TRBJ2-1; 9 bases fit TRBD1. Germline CDR1 reads MNHNS; CDR2 reads SASEGT. The J segment lost 8 bases and the V segment lost 5 bases, leaving 7 bases of the junction unmatched. The CDR3 totals 14 residues. CDR3 loop: CASSFVQGADEQFF. The DNA of the CDR3 is TGTGCCAGCAGTTTTGTACAGGGGGCGGATGAGCAGTTCTTC.

This sequence joins TRBV5-3 and TRBJ2-4, with D perhaps TRBD2 (5 bases). TRBV5-3 is filed as an ORF, its function uncertain. The CDR3 is 12 residues long. The CDR3 is CVSGMAKNIQYF. In DNA, the CDR3 is TGTGTCTCCGGGATGGCCAAAAACATTCAGTACTTC.

This chain links TRBV23-1 with TRBJ1-6; maybe TRBD1 (5 bases). TRBV23-1 is filed as an ORF, its function uncertain. The V gene lost 4 bases and the J gene lost 0 bases, with 16 bases spanning the gap. The CDR3 contains 18 residues. In DNA, the CDR3 is TGCGCCAGCAGTCCGTTTATATACAGGAGCTCCTATAATTCACCCCTCCACTTT. Its protein product is CASSPFIYRSSYNSPLHF.

V gene TRBV9 combines with J gene TRBJ2-3; TRBD2 matches 8 bases. The CDR3 covers 15 residues. The V segment lost 0 bases and the J segment 2 bases; nucleotides outside the gene matches: 2. Germline V lookup: CDR1 SGDLS, CDR2 YYNGEE. DNA of the CDR3: TGTGCCAGCAGCGTAGTGCGGGGGGCCACAGATACGCAGTATTTT. It translates to CASSVVRGATDTQYF.

This rearrangement joins TRBV29-1 to TRBJ2-7, with 8 bases aligning to TRBD1. The CDR3 is made up of 15 amino acids. V was clipped by 0 bases and J by 3 bases; unmatched bases: 7. The germline V gene has CDR1 SQVTM and CDR2 ANQGSEA. CDR3 DNA sequence: TGCAGCGTTGAAGAACTGGGACAGGAAGACTACGAGCAGTACTTC. Its translation: CSVEELGQEDYEQYF.

V gene TRBV7-2 combines with J gene TRBJ2-2, with a tentative D call TRBD2 (6 bases). Trimming took 5 bases from V and 2 from J, leaving 12 bases between them. This CDR3 region has 15 residues. The germline CDR1 and CDR2 sequences are SGHTA and FQGNSA. The CDR3 bases are TGTGCCAGCAGCGTACTCGGGGGAAACACCGGGGAGCTGTTTTTT. This codes for CASSVLGGNTGELFF.

The chain uses TRBV30 and TRBJ1-2, with TRBD1 matching over 10 bases. This CDR3 is built from 15 residues. CDR1 is GTSNPN, CDR2 SVGIG, per germline (reference sequence). The junction had 7 bases not matched to a gene; V was cut back by 3 bases and J by 3 bases. This chain's CDR3 is CAWRAPGTGDYGYTF. CDR3 sequence (DNA): TGTGCCTGGAGGGCTCCCGGGACAGGGGACTATGGCTACACCTTC.